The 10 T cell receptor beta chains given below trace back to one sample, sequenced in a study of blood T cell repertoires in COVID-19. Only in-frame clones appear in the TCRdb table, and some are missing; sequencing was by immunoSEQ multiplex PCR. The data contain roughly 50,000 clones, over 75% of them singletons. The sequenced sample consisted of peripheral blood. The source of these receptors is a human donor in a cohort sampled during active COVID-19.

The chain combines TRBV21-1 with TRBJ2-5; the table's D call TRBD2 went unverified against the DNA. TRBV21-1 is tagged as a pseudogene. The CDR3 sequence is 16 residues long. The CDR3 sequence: CASSKVPGRTQETQYF. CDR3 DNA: TGTGCCAGCAGCAAAGTACCGGGGAGGACTCAAGAGACCCAGTACTTC.

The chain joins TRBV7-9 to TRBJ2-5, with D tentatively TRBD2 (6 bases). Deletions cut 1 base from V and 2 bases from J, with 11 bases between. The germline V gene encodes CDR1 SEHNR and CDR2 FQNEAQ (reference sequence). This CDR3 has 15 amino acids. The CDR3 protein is CASSLGGGPQETQYF. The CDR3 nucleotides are TGTGCCAGCAGCTTAGGTGGAGGGCCACAAGAGACCCAGTACTTC. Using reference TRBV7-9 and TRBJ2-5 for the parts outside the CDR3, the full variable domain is DTGVSQNPRHKITKRGQNVTFRCDPISEHNRLYWYRQTLGQGPEFLTYFQNEAQLEKSRLLSDRFSAERPKGSFSTLEIQRTEQGDSAMYLCASSLGGGPQETQYFGPGTRLLVL.

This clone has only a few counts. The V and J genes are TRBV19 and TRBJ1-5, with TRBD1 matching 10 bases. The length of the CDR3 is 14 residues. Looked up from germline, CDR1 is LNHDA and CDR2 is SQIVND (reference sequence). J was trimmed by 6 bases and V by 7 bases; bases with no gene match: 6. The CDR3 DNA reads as TGTGCCAGTAAGCCGGACAGGGGGTCTCAGCCCCAGCATTTT. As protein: CASKPDRGSQPQHF. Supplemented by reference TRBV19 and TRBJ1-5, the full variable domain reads DGGITQSPKYLFRKEGQNVTLSCEQNLNHDAMYWYRQDPGQGLRLIYYSQIVNDFQKGDIAEGYSVSREKKESFPLTVTSAQKNPTAFYLCASKPDRGSQPQHFGDGTRLSIL.

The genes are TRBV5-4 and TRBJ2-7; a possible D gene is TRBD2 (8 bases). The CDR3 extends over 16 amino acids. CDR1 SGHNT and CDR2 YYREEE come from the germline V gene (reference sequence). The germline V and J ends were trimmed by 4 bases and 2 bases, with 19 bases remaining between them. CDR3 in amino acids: CASSRGGRDSTYEQYF. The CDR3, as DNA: TGTGCCAGCAGCCGGGGGGGCCGGGACAGTACCTACGAGCAGTACTTC.

The CDR3 bases are TGTGCCAGCAGCTTGCCCAGCGGGCAACCACCCTACGAGCAGTACTTC. Translating gives CASSLPSGQPPYEQYF. The V call is TRBV7-9, the J call TRBJ2-7; D is possibly TRBD2 (6 bases). Germline V CDR1 and CDR2: SEHNR, FQNEAQ (reference sequence). Deletions cut 3 bases from V and 2 bases from J, with 17 bases between. The CDR3 is made up of 16 amino acids.

This CDR3 reads CSVAGQGVNQPQHF. The CDR3, as DNA: TGCAGCGTTGCTGGACAGGGGGTAAATCAGCCCCAGCATTTT. The chain recombines TRBV29-1 with TRBJ1-5, with TRBD1 matching 10 bases. The length of the CDR3 is 14 residues. The V segment lost 4 bases and the J segment 4 bases; nucleotides outside the gene matches: 4. In germline, CDR1 is SQVTM, CDR2 ANQGSEA.

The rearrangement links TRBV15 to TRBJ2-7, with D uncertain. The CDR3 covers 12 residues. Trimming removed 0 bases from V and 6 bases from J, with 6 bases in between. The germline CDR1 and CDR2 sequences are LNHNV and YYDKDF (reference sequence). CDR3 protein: CATSRDWAEQYF. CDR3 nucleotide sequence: TGTGCCACCAGCAGAGACTGGGCCGAGCAGTACTTC.

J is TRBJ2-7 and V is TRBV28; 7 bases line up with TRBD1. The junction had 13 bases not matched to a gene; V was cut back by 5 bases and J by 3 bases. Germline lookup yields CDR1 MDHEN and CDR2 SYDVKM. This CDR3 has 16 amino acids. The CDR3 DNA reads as TGTGCCAGCAGTCGAACCAGGACAGGCCCGTACTACGAGCAGTACTTC. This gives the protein CASSRTRTGPYYEQYF. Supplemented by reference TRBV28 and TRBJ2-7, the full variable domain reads DVKVTQSSRYLVKRTGEKVFLECVQDMDHENMFWYRQDPGLGLRLIYFSYDVKMKEKGDIPEGYSVSREKKERFSLILESASTNQTSMYLCASSRTRTGPYYEQYFGPGTRLTVT.

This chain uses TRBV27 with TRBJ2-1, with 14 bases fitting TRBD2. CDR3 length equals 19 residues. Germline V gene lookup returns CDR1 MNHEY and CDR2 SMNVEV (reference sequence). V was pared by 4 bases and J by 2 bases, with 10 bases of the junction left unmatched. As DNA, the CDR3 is TGTGCCAGCAGTTGGGGGACTAGCGGGAGTCTCAGGGCCTACAATGAGCAGTTCTTC. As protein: CASSWGTSGSLRAYNEQFF.

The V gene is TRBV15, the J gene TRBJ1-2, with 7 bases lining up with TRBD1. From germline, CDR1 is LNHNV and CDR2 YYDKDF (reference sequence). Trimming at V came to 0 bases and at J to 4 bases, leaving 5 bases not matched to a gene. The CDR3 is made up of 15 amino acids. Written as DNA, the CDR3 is TGTGCCACCAGCAGAGAACAGGGGCTGACCTATGGCTACACCTTC. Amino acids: CATSREQGLTYGYTF.